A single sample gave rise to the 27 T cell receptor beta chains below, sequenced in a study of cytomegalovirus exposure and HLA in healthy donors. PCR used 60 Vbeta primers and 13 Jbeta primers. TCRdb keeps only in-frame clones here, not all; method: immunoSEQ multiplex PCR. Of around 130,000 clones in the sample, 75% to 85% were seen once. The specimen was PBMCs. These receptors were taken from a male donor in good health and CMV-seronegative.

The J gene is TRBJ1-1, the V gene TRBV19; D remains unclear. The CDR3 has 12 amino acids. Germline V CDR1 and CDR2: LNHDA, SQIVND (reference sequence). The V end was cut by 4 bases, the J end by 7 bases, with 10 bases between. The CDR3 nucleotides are TGTGCCAGTAGTACCTGGGCGTTTGAAGCTTTCTTT. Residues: CASSTWAFEAFF.

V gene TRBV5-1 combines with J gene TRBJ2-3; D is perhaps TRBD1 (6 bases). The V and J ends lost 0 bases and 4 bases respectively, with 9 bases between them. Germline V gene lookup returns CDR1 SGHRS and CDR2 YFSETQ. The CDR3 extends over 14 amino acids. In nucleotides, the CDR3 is TGCGCCAGCAGCTTGGCAGGGGAACCAGATACGCAGTATTTT. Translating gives CASSLAGEPDTQYF.

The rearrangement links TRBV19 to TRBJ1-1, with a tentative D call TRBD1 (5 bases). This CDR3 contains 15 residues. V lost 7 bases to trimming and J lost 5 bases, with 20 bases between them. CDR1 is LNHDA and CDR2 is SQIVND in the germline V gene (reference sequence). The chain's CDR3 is CASTPGPGRGTEAFF. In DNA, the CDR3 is TGTGCCAGTACCCCGGGGCCCGGGCGGGGGACTGAAGCTTTCTTT. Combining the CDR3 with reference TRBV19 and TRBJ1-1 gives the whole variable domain DGGITQSPKYLFRKEGQNVTLSCEQNLNHDAMYWYRQDPGQGLRLIYYSQIVNDFQKGDIAEGYSVSREKKESFPLTVTSAQKNPTAFYLCASTPGPGRGTEAFFGQGTRLTVV.

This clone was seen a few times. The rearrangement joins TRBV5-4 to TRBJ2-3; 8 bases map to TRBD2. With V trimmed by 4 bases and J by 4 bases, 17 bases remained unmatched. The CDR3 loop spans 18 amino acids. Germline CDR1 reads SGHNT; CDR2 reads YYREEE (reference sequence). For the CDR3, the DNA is TGTGCCAGCAGCCCCGCCTGGGGCGGGGGGCTCTATTCAGATACGCAGTATTTT. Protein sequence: CASSPAWGGGLYSDTQYF.

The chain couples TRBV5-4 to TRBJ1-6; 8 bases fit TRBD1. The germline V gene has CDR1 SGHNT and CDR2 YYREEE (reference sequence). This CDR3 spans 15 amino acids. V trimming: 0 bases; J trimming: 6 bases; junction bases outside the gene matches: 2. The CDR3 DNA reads TGTGCCAGCAGCTTGGCTGACAGGGGTAATTCACCCCTCCACTTT. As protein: CASSLADRGNSPLHF.

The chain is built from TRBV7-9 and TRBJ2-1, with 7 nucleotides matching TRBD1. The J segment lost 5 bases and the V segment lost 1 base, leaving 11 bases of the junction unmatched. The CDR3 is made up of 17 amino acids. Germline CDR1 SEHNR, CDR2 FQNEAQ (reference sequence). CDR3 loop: CASSLGTGAVPHNEQFF. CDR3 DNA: TGTGCCAGCAGCTTAGGAACAGGGGCGGTACCACACAATGAGCAGTTCTTC.

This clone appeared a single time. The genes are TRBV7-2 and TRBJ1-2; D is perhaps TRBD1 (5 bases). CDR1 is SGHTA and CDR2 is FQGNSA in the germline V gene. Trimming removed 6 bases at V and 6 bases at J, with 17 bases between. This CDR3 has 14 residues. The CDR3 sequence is CASRIVGGLHGYTF. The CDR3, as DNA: TGTGCCAGCAGGATCGTCGGGGGTCTTCATGGCTACACCTTC.

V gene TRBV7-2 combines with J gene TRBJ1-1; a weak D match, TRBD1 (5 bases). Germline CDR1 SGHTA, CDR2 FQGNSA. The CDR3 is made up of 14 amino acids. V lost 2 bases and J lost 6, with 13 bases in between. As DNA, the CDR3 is TGTGCCAGCAGCTTATGGGGCTCGGTTGCTGAAGCTTTCTTT. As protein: CASSLWGSVAEAFF. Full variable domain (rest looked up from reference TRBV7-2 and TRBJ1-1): GAGVSQSPSNKVTEKGKDVELRCDPISGHTALYWYRQSLGQGLEFLIYFQGNSAPDKSGLPSDRFSAERTGGSVSTLTIQRTQQEDSAVYLCASSLWGSVAEAFFGQGTRLTVV.

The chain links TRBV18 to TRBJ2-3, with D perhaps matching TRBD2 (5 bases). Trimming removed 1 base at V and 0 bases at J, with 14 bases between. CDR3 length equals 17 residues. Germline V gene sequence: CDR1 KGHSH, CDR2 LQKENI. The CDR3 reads CASSPLSSGGSTDTQYF. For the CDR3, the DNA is TGTGCCAGCTCACCACTATCCTCCGGCGGGAGCACAGATACGCAGTATTTT. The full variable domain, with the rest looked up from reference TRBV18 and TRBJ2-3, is NAGVMQNPRHLVRRRGQEARLRCSPMKGHSHVYWYRQLPEEGLKFMVYLQKENIIDESGMPKERFSAEFPKEGPSILRIQQVVRGDSAAYFCASSPLSSGGSTDTQYFGPGTRLTVL.

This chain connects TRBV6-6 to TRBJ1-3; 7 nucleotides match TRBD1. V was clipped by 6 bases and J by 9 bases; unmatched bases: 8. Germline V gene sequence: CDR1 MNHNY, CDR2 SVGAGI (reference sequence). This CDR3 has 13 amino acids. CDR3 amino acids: CASSSPTGSTIYF. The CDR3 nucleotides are TGTGCCAGCAGCTCACCGACAGGGAGCACCATATATTTT.

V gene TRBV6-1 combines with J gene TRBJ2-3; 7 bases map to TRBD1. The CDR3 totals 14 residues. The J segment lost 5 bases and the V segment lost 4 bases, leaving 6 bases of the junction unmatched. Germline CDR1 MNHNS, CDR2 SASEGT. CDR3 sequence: CASSATTGIDTQYF. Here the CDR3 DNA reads TGTGCCAGCAGTGCCACGACAGGGATAGATACGCAGTATTTT.

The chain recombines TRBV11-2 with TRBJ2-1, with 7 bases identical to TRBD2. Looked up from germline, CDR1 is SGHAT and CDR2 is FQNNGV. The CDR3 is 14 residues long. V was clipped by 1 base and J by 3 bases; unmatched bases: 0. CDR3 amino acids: CASSLGTSYNEQFF. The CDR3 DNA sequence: TGTGCCAGCAGCTTAGGGACTAGCTACAATGAGCAGTTCTTC.

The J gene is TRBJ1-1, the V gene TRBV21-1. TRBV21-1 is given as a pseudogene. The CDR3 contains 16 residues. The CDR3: CASSARGGQMNTEAFF. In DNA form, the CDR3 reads TGTGCCAGCAGCGCTCGGGGGGGGCAGATGAACACTGAAGCTTTCTTT.

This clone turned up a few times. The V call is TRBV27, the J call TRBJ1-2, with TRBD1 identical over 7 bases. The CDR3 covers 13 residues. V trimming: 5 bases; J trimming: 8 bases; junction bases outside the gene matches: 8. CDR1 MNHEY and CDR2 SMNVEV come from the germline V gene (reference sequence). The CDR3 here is CASSNDRALGYTF. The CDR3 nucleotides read TGTGCCAGCAGTAACGACAGGGCGCTGGGCTACACCTTC.

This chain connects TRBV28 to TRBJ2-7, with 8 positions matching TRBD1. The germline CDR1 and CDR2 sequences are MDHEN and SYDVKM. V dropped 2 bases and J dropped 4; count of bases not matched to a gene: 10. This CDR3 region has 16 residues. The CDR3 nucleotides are TGTGCCAGCAGTTTAAATGACAGGGGTCGGGCGTACGAGCAGTACTTC. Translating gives CASSLNDRGRAYEQYF.

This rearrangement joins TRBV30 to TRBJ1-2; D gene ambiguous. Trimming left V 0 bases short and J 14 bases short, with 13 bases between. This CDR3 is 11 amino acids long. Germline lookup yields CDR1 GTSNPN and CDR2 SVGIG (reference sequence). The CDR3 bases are TGTGCCTGGAGTGTACAGACCGTGCGTACCTTC. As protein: CAWSVQTVRTF.

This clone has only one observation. The CDR3 spells CAISVNLETQYF. CDR3 bases: TGTGCCATCAGTGTTAACTTAGAGACCCAGTACTTC. The chain couples TRBV10-3 to TRBJ2-5; D is ambiguous. Germline CDR1 reads ENHRY; CDR2 reads SYGVKD. The V gene lost 4 bases and the J gene lost 4 bases, with 7 bases spanning the gap. The CDR3 sequence is 12 residues long.

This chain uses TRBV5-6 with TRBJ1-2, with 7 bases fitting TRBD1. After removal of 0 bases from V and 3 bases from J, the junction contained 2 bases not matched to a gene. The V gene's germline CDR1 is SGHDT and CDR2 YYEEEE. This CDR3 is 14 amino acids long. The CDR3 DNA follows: TGTGCCAGCAGCTTGGGACAGGGACACTATGGCTACACCTTC. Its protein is CASSLGQGHYGYTF.

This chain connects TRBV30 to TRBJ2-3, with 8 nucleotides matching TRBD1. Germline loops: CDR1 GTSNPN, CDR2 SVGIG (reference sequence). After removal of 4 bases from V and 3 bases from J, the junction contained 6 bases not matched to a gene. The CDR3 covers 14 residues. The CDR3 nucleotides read TGTGCCTGGACCCGGGACAGGCGGACAGATACGCAGTATTTT. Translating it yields CAWTRDRRTDTQYF.

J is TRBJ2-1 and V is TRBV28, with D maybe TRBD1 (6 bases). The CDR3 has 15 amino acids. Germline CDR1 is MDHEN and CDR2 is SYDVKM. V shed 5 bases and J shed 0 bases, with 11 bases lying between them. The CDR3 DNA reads TGTGCCAGCAGTACGCAGGGGTTCTCCTACAATGAGCAGTTCTTC. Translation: CASSTQGFSYNEQFF. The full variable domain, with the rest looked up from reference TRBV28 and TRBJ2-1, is DVKVTQSSRYLVKRTGEKVFLECVQDMDHENMFWYRQDPGLGLRLIYFSYDVKMKEKGDIPEGYSVSREKKERFSLILESASTNQTSMYLCASSTQGFSYNEQFFGPGTRLTVL.

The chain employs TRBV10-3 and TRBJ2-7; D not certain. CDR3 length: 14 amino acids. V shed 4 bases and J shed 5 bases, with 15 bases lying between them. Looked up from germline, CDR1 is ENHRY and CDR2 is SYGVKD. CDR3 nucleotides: TGTGCCATCAGTGGAGGTTTAGTCGCAGACGAGCAGTACTTC. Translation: CAISGGLVADEQYF.

The CDR3: CASRSASHARGGYEQYF. CDR3 sequence (DNA): TGTGCCAGCAGATCGGCATCCCATGCCCGTGGGGGGTACGAGCAGTACTTC. V and J are TRBV28 and TRBJ2-7; possibly TRBD2 for D (6 bases). CDR1 MDHEN and CDR2 SYDVKM come from the germline V gene. This CDR3 comprises 17 residues. The V end was cut by 6 bases, the J end by 4 bases, with 25 bases between.

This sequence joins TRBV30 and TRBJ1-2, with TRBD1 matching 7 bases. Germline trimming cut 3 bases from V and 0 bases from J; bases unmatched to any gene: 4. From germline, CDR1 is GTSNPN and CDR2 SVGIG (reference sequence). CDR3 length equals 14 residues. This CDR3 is CAWRHGQANYGYTF. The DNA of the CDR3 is TGTGCCTGGAGACACGGACAGGCTAACTATGGCTACACCTTC.

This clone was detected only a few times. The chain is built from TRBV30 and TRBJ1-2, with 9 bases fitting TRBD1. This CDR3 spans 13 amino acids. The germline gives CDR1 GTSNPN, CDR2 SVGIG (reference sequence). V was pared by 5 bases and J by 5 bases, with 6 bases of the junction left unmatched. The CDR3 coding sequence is TGTGCCTGGGGCAGGACAGGGGAGTATGGCTACACCTTC. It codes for CAWGRTGEYGYTF.

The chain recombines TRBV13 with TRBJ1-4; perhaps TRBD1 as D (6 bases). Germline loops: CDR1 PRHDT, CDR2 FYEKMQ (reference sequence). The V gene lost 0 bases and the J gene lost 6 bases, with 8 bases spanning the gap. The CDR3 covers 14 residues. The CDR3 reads CASSLGRGHEKLFF. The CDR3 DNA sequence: TGTGCCAGCAGCTTAGGCAGGGGACATGAAAAACTGTTTTTT. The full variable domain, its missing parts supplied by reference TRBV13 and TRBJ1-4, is AAGVIQSPRHLIKEKRETATLKCYPIPRHDTVYWYQQGPGQDPQFLISFYEKMQSDKGSIPDRFSAQQFSDYHSELNMSSLELGDSALYFCASSLGRGHEKLFFGSGTQLSVL.

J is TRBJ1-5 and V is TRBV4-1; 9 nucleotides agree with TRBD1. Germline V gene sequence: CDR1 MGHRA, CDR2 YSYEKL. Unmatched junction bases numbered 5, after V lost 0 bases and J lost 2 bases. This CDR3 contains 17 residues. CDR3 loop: CASSQDAGQGGNQPQHF. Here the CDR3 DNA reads TGCGCCAGCAGCCAAGATGCGGGACAGGGAGGCAATCAGCCCCAGCATTTT.

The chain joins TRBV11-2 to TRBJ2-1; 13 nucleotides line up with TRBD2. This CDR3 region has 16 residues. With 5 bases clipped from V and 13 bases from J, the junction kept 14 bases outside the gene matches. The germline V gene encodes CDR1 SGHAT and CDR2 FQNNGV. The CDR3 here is CASSPGTSGGAQPQFF. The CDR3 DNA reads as TGTGCCAGCAGCCCCGGTACTAGCGGGGGGGCCCAACCCCAGTTCTTC.